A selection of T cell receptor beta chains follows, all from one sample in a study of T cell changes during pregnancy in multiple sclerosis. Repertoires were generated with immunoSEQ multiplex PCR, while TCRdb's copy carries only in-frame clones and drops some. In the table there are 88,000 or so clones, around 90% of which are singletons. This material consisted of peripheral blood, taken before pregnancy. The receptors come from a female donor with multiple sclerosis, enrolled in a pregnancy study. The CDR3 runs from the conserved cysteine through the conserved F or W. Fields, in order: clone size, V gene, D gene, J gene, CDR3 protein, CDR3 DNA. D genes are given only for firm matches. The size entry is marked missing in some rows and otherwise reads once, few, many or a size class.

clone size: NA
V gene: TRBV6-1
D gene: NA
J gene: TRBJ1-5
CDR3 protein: CASSGAARVSNQPQHF
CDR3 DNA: TGTGCCAGCAGTGGCGCTGCCCGGGTGAGCAATCAGCCCCAGCATTTT

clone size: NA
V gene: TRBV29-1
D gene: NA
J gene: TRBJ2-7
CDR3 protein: CSVLTVTGPYEQYF
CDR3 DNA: TGCAGCGTTCTTACGGTTACAGGTCCCTACGAGCAGTACTTC

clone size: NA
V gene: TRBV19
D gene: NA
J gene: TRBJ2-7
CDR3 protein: CASSALDLTSGEQYF
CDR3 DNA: TGTGCCAGTAGTGCCCTCGATTTGACGTCGGGCGAGCAGTACTTC

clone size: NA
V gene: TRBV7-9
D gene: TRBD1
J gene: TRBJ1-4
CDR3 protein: CASSLPGQNNEKLFF
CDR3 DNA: TGTGCCAGCAGTTTACCGGGACAGAATAATGAAAAACTGTTTTTT

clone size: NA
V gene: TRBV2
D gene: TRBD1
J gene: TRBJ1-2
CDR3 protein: CASSEGTDYGYTF
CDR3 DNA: TGTGCCAGCAGTGAGGGGACAGATTATGGCTACACCTTC

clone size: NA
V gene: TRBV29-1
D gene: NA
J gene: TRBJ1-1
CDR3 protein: CSVARGGGTEAFF
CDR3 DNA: TGCAGCGTAGCCCGCGGGGGAGGGACTGAAGCTTTCTTT

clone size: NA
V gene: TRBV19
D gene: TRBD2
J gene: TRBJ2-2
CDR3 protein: CASGGAVRTGELFF
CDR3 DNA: TGTGCCAGCGGGGGGGCAGTACGCACCGGGGAGCTGTTTTTT

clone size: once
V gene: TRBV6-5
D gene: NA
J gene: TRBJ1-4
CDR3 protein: CASSPLAGRGKLFF
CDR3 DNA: TGTGCCAGCAGCCCTTTGGCGGGTAGAGGAAAACTGTTTTTT

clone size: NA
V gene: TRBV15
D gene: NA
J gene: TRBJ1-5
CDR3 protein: CATSLNSHHQPQHF
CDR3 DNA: TGTGCCACCAGCTTGAACAGTCATCATCAGCCCCAGCATTTT

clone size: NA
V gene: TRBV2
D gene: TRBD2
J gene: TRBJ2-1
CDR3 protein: CARASGVTNEQFF
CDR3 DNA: TGTGCCAGAGCTAGCGGGGTCACAAATGAGCAGTTCTTC

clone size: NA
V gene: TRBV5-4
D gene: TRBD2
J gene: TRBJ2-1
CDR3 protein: CASSTGLAGMAYNEQFF
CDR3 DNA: TGTGCCAGCAGCACCGGACTAGCGGGAATGGCCTACAATGAGCAGTTCTTC

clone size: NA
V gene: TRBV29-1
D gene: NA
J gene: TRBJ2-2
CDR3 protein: CSVTKNTGELFF
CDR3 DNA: TGCAGCGTCACAAAGAACACCGGGGAGCTGTTTTTT

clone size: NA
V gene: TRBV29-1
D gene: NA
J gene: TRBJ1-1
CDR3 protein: CSVRGRESNTEAFF
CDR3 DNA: TGCAGCGTCCGAGGAAGAGAGTCGAACACTGAAGCTTTCTTT

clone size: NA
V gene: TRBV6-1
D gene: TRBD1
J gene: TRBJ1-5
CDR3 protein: CASRTGQGAWQPQHF
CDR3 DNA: TGTGCCAGCAGGACGGGACAGGGTGCTTGGCAGCCCCAGCATTTT

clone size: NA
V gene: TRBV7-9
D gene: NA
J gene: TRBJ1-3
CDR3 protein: CASSQLGTSNTIYF
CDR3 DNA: TGTGCCAGCAGCCAATTGGGCACTTCGAACACCATATATTTT

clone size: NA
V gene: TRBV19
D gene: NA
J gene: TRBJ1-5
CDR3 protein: CASTFGSNQPQHF
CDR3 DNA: TGTGCCAGTACCTTCGGGAGCAATCAGCCCCAGCATTTT

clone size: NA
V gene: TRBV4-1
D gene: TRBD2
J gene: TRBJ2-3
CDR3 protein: CASSQDGEAGGVTDTQYF
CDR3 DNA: TGCGCCAGCAGCCAAGATGGAGAAGCGGGAGGAGTCACAGATACGCAGTATTTT

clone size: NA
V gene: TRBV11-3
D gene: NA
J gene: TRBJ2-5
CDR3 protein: CASSPDYTQETQYF
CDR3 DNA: TGTGCCAGCAGCCCGGACTACACCCAAGAGACCCAGTACTTC

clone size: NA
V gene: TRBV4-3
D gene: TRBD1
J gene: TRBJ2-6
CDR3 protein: CASSQGGGLSGANVLTF
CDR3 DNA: TGCGCCAGCAGCCAAGGAGGGGGCCTCTCTGGGGCCAACGTCCTGACTTTC

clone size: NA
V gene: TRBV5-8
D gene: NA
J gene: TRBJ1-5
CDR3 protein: CASSFWRGGSFQPQHF
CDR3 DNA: TGTGCCAGCAGCTTTTGGAGGGGGGGAAGTTTTCAGCCCCAGCATTTT

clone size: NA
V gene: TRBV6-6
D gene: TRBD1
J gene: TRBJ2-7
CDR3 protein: CATRGQHLSYEQYF
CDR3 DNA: TGTGCCACGAGGGGACAGCACCTCTCCTACGAGCAGTACTTC

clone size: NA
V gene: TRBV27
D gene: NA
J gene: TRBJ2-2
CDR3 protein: CASTTGLNTGELFF
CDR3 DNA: TGTGCCAGCACAACCGGACTCAACACCGGGGAGCTGTTTTTT

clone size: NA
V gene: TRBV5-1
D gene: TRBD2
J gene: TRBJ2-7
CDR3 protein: CASWPSGRSYEQYF
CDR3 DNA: TGCGCCAGCTGGCCTAGCGGTCGCTCCTACGAGCAGTACTTC

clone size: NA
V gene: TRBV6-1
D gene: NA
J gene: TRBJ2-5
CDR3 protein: CASSGSQETQYF
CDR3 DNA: TGTGCCAGCAGTGGGAGCCAAGAGACCCAGTACTTC

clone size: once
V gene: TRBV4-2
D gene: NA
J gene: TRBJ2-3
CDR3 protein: CASSPAGWASRTDTQYF
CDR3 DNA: TGTGCCAGCAGCCCGGCCGGGTGGGCTAGCAGAACGGATACGCAGTATTTT

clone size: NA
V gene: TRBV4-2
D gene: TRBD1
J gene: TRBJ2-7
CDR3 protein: CASSHDRGTYEQYF
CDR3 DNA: TGTGCCAGCAGCCATGACAGGGGAACCTACGAGCAGTACTTC

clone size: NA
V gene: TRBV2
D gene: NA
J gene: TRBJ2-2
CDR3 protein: CASSDSGELFF
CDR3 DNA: TGTGCCAGCAGTGACTCCGGGGAGCTGTTTTTT

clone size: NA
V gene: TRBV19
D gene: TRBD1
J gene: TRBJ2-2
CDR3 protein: CASSMRTGTTNTGELFF
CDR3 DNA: TGTGCCAGTAGTATGAGGACAGGGACAACGAACACCGGGGAGCTGTTTTTT

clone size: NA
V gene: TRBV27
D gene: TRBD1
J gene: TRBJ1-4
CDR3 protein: CASRAGGGKLFF
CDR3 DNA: TGTGCCAGTCGGGCAGGGGGCGGGAAACTGTTTTTT

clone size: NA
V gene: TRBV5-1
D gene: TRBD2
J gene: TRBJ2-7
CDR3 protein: CASNPTSGLNEQYF
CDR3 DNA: TGCGCCAGCAACCCCACTAGCGGGTTGAACGAGCAGTACTTC

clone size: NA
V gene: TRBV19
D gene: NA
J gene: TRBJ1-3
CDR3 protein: CASILGNTIYF
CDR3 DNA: TGTGCCAGTATCCTTGGAAACACCATATATTTT

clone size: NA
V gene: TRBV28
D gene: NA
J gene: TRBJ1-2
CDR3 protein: CASSFTGTNYGYTF
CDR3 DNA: TGTGCCAGCAGTTTCACGGGTACGAACTATGGCTACACCTTC

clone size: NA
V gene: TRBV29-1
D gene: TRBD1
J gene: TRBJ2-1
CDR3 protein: CSVLKRDRGSFYNEQFF
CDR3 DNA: TGCAGCGTCCTCAAACGGGACAGGGGATCTTTTTACAATGAGCAGTTCTTC

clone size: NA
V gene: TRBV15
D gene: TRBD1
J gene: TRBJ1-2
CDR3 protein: CATSRDPGQGAGGYTF
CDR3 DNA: TGTGCCACCAGCAGAGATCCGGGACAGGGGGCGGGGGGCTACACCTTC

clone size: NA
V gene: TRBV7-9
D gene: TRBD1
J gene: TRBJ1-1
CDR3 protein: CASSPQGADTEAFF
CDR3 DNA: TGTGCCAGCAGCCCACAGGGGGCGGACACTGAAGCTTTCTTT

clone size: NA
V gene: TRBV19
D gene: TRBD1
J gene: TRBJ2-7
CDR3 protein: CASSIPGQGYEQYF
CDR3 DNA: TGTGCCAGTAGTATACCGGGACAGGGATACGAGCAGTACTTC

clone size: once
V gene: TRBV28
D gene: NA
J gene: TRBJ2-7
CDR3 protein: CASSLLVDEQYF
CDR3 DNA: TGTGCCAGCAGTTTATTAGTCGACGAGCAGTACTTC

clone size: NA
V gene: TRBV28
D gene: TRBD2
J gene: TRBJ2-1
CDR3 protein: CASSSGVAGYNEQFF
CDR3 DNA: TGTGCCAGCAGTTCCGGGGTAGCGGGATACAATGAGCAGTTCTTC

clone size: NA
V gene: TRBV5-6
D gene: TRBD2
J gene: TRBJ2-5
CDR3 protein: CASSLGLAIEGTQYF
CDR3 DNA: TGTGCCAGCAGCTTGGGACTAGCTATCGAGGGGACCCAGTACTTC

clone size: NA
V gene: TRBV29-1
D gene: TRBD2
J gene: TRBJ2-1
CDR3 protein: CSAGGSGTGNEQFF
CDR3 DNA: TGCAGCGCCGGGGGGTCAGGGACGGGTAATGAGCAGTTCTTC

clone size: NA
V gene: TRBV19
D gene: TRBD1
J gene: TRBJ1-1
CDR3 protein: CASRQGANTEAFF
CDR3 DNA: TGTGCCAGTAGACAGGGGGCGAACACTGAAGCTTTCTTT

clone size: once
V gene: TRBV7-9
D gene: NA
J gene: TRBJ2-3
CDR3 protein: CASSRRGTDTQYF
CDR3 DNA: TGTGCCAGCAGCCGGCGGGGCACAGATACGCAGTATTTT

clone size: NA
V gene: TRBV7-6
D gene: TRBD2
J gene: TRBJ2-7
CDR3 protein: CASSSGTSLTYEQYF
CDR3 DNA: TGTGCCAGCAGCAGCGGGACTTCCCTAACCTACGAGCAGTACTTC

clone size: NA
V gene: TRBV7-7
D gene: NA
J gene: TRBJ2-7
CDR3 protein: CASSLSQGYEQYF
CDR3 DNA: TGTGCTAGCAGCTTATCCCAGGGCTACGAGCAGTACTTC

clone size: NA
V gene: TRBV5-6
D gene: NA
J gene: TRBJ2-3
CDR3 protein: CASVLRLGRRTGITDTQYF
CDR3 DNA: TGTGCCAGCGTGCTTAGGTTGGGGCGAAGAACAGGGATCACAGATACGCAGTATTTT